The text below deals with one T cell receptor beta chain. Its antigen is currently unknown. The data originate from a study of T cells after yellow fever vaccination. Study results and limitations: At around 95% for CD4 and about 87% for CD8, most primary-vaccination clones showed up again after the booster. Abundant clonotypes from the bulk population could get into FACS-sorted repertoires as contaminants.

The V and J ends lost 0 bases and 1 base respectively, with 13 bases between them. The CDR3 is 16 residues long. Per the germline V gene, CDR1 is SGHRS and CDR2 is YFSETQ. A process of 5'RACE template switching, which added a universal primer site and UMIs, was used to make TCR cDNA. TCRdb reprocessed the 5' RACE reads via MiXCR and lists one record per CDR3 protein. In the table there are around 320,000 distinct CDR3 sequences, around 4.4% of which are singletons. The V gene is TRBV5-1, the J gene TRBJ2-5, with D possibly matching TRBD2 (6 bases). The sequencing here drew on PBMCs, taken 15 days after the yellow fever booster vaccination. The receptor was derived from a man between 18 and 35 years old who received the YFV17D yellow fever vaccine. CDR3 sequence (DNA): TGCGCCAGCAGCTTGGCGGCAGGAGGGATCCAAGAGACCCAGTACTTC. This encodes CASSLAAGGIQETQYF. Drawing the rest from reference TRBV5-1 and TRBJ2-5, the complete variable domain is KAGVTQTPRYLIKTRGQQVTLSCSPISGHRSVSWYQQTPGQGLQFLFEYFSETQRNKGNFPGRFSGRQFSNSRSEMNVSTLELGDSALYLCASSLAAGGIQETQYFGPGTRLLVL.